This TCR beta chain was identified in a study of a mutant IDH1 vaccine in newly diagnosed glioma (dated by TCRdb to about 2021). Context from the whole study: Across visits V03 through V10, patients got a total of eight vaccinations, given in weeks 1, 3, 5, 7, 11, 15, 19 and 23. Prior to enrollment, standard therapy consisting of radiotherapy alone, temozolomide alone, or radiochemotherapy with temozolomide had been administered to patients, with the combination being received by most patients. The approximately 30 treated patients were roughly 62% male and roughly 40% female, with a mean age of around 40 years. Peripheral blood was drawn at six visits: V03 (baseline), V05, V07, V10, V12 and V13. For exploratory analyses, longitudinal TCRB deep sequencing was carried out in more than 20 treated patients wherever samples were available. Vaccination began 4-6 weeks after radiotherapy alone, or alongside temozolomide cycles in the chemotherapy-containing groups.

The CDR3 starts with the cysteine, ends with the phenylalanine, and has 14 residues. Kept here is only the CDR3 DNA, which spans 42 bases and is read in frame from base 1. The germline V gene encodes CDR1 SGHTA and CDR2 FQGNSA. V is pruned by 6 bases and J by 1 base, leaving 4 bases of the junction without a gene match. The meaning of the sample's time point label: week 5, during vaccination. A 20-mer mutant IDH1 peptide at 300 micrograms in Montanide made up each vaccine dose, which was injected subcutaneously together with topical imiquimod. All donors had newly diagnosed IDH1-mutant astrocytomas of WHO grade 3 or 4 that showed loss of nuclear ATRX. The samples were drawn from NOA16, a multicentre, single-arm, open-label phase I trial in Germany that tested a mutant IDH1 peptide vaccine in humans for the first time. Genomic DNA for TCRB sequencing was extracted from EDTA blood using the DNeasy Blood and Tissue Kit.

Library prep was done by the immunoSEQ multiplex PCR assay. The hsTCRB Kit was used according to the manufacturer's protocol to amplify rearranged TCR beta chain sequences. TCRB libraries were sequenced on an Illumina MiSeq. As for the original processing: The proprietary platform of the kit vendor was used for demultiplexing, trimming and gene mapping. Imported from immuneACCESS, the table was reduced by TCRdb to in-frame sequences with V and J called. These copies leave out some clones; in studies compared against another copy, an unresolved V gene accounts for under half, and the cause of the remainder is not known. That table furnishes V, J and clone size, whereas the DNA furnished D and trimming. For this sample there are roughly 72,000 clones; roughly 90% appear just once. 0.5% to 0.7% of the sample comes from the top ten. A word on this clone: Its antigen target is currently unknown. One base away there is no much larger clone; base qualities are not given.

What the work shows at the level of the full study, not this receptor alone: No apparent relationship was observed between pseudoprogression and alterations in the top peripheral T cell clonotypes detected by TCRB sequencing. Availability determined which PBMC samples were chosen for TCRB deep sequencing. It was noted by the authors that analyses of patient blood samples could not be reproduced owing to sample limitations. Vaccine-induced immune responses across multiple MHC alleles were detected in 90% to 95% of patients.

The material sequenced was PBMCs, taken from a glioma patient whose treatment included an IDH1 peptide vaccine. The sequence came from a woman between 45 and 65 years old with glioma. This sequence uses TRBV7-2 and TRBJ1-2, with 8 bases aligning to TRBD1. The CDR3 reads CASRPTGGNYGYTF. The DNA sequence is TGTGCCAGCAGACCCACAGGGGGTAACTATGGCTACACCTTC.